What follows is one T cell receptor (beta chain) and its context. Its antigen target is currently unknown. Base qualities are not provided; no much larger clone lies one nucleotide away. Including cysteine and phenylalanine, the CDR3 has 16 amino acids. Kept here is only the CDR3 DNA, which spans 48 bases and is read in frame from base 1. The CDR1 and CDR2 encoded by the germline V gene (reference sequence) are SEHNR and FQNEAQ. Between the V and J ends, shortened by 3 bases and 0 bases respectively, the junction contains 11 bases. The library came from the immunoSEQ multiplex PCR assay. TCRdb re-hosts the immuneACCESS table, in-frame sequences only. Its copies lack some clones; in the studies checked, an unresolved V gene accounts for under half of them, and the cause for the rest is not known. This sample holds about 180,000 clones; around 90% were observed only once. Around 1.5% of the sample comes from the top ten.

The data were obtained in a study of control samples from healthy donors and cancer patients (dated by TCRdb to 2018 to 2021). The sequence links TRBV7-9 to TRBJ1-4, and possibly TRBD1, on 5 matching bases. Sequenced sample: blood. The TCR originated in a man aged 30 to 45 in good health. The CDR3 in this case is CASSFRQRATNEKLFF. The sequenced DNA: TGTGCCAGCAGCTTCCGACAGAGGGCAACTAATGAAAAACTGTTTTTT.